Sequencing of this T cell receptor beta chain was carried out in a study of T cells in Graves' hyperthyroidism and ophthalmopathy. The CDR3 regions of TCR beta were amplified from RNA transcripts. The TCR CDR3 was amplified in a first-round RT-PCR using the HTBI primer set. MiXCR was run by TCRdb on the multiplex PCR reads, yielding one entry per CDR3 protein. The sample consists of 550,000 to 800,000 distinct CDR3 sequences, roughly 17% of them appearing once. For Graves' hyperthyroidism to be stable, ophthalmopathy could not progress within 18 months. Study-wide results and caveats: Most expanded thyroid clonotypes above 0.001 also appeared in blood.

As to this clonotype: Its antigen is not identified.

This clonotype was sampled from a man aged 18 to 29 with Graves' hyperthyroidism. What was sequenced was blood.

The CDR3 spells CSARGHEGSGANVLTF. As DNA, the CDR3 is TGCAGTGCTAGAGGACACGAGGGCTCTGGGGCCAACGTCCTGACTTTC. V is TRBV20-1 and J is TRBJ2-6; possible D gene TRBD2, 5 bases. Germline CDR1 and CDR2: DFQATT and SNEGSKA (reference sequence). Trimming took off 1 base at V and 0 bases at J, with 10 bases between the two ends. The CDR3 covers 16 residues.